This T cell receptor beta chain was observed in a study of shared clonotypes between healthy human individuals. Donors were healthy HIV-negative adults without recent acute infections or vaccinations. General study findings and limits: Generation probabilities of non-shared clonotypes were lower (relative to those shared by all four donors).

Germline V gene lookup returns CDR1 SGHTA and CDR2 FQGNSA. This CDR3 region has 12 residues. The V and J ends lost 5 bases and 9 bases respectively, with 14 bases between them. This clone was seen only once. Its antigen is unidentified. Clones were sequenced by immunoSEQ multiplex PCR, and TCRdb holds only the in-frame ones, with some missing. There are 230,000 or so clones in the sample; 50% to 80% occur only once, and around 10% lies in the top ten. The chain recombines TRBV7-2 with TRBJ2-7; the D is unclear. Sequenced material: memory CD4+ T cells sorted from blood. Subset denoted: CD45RA-negative fraction. The sequence was collected from a man younger than 40 in good health. The CDR3 region is CASSPGRLRQYF. CDR3 nucleotides: TGTGCCAGCAGCCCTGGACGGCTACGGCAGTACTTC.